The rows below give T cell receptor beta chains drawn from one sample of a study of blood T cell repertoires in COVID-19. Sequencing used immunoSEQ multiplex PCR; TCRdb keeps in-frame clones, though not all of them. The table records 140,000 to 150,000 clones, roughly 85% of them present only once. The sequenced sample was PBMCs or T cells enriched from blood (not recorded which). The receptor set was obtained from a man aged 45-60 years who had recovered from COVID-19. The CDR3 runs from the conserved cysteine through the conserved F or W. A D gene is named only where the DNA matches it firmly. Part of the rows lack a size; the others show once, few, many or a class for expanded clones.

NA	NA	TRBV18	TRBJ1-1	TGTGCCAGCTCACGAGAGGAGCTGAACACTGAAGCTTTCTTT	CASSREELNTEAFF
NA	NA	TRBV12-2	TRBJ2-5	TGTGCAAGTCGCGTTAAGGGGGTGGAAGAGACCCAGTACTTC	CASRVKGVEETQYF
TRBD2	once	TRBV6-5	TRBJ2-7	TGTGCCAGCCGGACTAGCGGGCGCTACGAGCAGTACTTC	CASRTSGRYEQYF
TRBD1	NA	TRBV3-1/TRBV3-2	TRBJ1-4	TGTGCCAGCAGCCAAGTAGGAACAGGGGGGGAAAAACTGTTTTTT	CASSQVGTGGEKLFF
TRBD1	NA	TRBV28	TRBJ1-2	TGTGCCAGCAGTCTCGACAGGGTCTATGGCTACACCTTC	CASSLDRVYGYTF
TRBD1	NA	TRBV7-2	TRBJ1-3	TGTGCCAGCAGCTCGGGGGGACAGGGCGGGACCATATATTTT	CASSSGGQGGTIYF
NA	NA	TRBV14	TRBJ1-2	TGTGCCAGCAGTCAAAGCGGACGCTTTCTCTCGGGGGGCTACACCTTC	CASSQSGRFLSGGYTF
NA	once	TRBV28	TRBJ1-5	TGTGCCAGCAGTTTGTCTTCCGGTAGCAATCAGCCCCAGCATTTT	CASSLSSGSNQPQHF
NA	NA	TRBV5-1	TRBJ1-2	TGCGCCAGCAGCTACAGGGAGCCGACCATAGGGGGCTACACCTTC	CASSYREPTIGGYTF
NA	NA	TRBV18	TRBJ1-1	TGTGCCAGCTCACCAGCGGGCGGACGATTGAACACTGAAGCTTTCTTT	CASSPAGGRLNTEAFF
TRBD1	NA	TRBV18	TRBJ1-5	TGTGCCAGCTCCCTACAGGGGACCCGTCCCAATCAGCCCCAGCATTTT	CASSLQGTRPNQPQHF
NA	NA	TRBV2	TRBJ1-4	TGTGCCAGCAGTGAAGCGGAGGGGGAGGGTGAAAAACTGTTTTTT	CASSEAEGEGEKLFF
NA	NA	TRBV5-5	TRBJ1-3	TGTGCCAGCAGCTTAACAGGGTCCGGAAACACCATATATTTT	CASSLTGSGNTIYF